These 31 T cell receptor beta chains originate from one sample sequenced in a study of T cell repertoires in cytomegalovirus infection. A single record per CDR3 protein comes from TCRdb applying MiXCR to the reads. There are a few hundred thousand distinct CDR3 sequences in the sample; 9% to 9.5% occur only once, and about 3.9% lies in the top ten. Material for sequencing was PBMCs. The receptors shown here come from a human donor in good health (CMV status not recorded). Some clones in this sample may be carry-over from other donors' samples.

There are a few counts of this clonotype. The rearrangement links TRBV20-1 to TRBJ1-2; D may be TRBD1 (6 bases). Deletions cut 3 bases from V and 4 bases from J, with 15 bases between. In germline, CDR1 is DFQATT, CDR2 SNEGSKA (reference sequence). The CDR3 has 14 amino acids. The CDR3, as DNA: TGCAGTGCTAGTCGGCAGGGGTCGGGCTATGGCTACACCTTC. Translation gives CSASRQGSGYGYTF.

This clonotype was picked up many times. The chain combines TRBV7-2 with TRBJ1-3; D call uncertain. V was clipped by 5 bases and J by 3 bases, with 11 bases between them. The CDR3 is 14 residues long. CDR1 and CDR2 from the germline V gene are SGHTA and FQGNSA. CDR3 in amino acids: CASSAAGSGNTIYF. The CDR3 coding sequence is TGTGCCAGCAGCGCAGCGGGCAGTGGAAACACCATATATTTT.

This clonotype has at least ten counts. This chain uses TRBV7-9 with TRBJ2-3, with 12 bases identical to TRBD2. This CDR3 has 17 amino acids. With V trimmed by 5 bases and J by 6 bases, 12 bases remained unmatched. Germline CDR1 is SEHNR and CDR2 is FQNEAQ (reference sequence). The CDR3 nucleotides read TGTGCCAGCAGCCCTCAATTACTAGCGGGAGGATTGGATACGCAGTATTTT. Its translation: CASSPQLLAGGLDTQYF.

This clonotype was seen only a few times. CDR3 residues: CSRTRDRQNTEAFF. CDR3 nucleotide sequence: TGCAGTCGTACCCGGGACCGCCAAAACACTGAAGCTTTCTTT. The chain couples TRBV20-1 to TRBJ1-1, with D perhaps TRBD1 (5 bases). The CDR3 sequence is 14 residues long. Trimming removed 8 bases from V and 2 bases from J, with 18 bases in between. Germline CDR1 is DFQATT and CDR2 is SNEGSKA (reference sequence).

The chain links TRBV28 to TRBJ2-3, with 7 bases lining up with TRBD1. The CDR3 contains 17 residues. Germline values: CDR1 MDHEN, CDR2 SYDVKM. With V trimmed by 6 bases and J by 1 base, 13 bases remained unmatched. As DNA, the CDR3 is TGTGCCAGCAGCAGTCCTTCAGGGGGTATTCGCACAGATACGCAGTATTTT. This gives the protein CASSSPSGGIRTDTQYF.

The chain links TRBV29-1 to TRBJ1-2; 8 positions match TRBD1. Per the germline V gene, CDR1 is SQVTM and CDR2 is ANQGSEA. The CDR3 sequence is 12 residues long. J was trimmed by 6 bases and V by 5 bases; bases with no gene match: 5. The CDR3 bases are TGCAGCGTTCTGACAGGGGTGGATGGCTACACCTTC. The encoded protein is CSVLTGVDGYTF.

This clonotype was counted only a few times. The CDR3 loop reads CASSLEASGVYNEQFF. In DNA form, the CDR3 reads TGCGCCAGCAGCTTGGAAGCTAGCGGGGTATACAATGAGCAGTTCTTC. The rearrangement joins TRBV5-1 to TRBJ2-1; TRBD2 matches 9 bases. V lost 0 bases to trimming and J lost 4 bases; unmatched junction nucleotides: 5. Germline CDR1 and CDR2: SGHRS and YFSETQ. This CDR3 contains 16 residues.

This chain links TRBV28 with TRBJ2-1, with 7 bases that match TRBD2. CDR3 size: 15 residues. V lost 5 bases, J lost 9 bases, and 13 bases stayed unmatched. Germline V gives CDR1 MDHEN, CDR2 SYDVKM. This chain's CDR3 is CASSNSAAGDFEQFF. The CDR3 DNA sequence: TGTGCCAGCAGTAACTCTGCTGCGGGAGATTTTGAGCAGTTCTTC.

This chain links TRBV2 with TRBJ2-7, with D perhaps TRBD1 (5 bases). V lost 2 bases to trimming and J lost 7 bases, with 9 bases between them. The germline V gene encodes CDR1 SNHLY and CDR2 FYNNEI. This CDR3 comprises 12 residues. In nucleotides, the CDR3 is TGTGCCAGCAGTGAACAGGGTTGGGAGCAGTACTTC. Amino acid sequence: CASSEQGWEQYF.

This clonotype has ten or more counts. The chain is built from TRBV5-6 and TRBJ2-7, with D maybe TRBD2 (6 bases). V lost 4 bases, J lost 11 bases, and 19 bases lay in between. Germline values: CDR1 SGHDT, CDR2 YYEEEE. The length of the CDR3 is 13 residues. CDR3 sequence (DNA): TGTGCCAGCAGCACACCTCACGGGGGTCGGAAGTACTTC. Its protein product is CASSTPHGGRKYF.

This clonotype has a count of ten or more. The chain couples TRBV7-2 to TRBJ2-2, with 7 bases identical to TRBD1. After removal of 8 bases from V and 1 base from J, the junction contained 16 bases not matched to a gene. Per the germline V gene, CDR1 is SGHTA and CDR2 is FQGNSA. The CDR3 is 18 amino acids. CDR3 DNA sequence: TGTGCCAGCCGCTACTTAGGAACCGGGACAGTGAACACCGGGGAGCTGTTTTTT. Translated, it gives CASRYLGTGTVNTGELFF. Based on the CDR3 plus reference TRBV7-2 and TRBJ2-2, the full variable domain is GAGVSQSPSNKVTEKGKDVELRCDPISGHTALYWYRQSLGQGLEFLIYFQGNSAPDKSGLPSDRFSAERTGGSVSTLTIQRTQQEDSAVYLCASRYLGTGTVNTGELFFGEGSRLTVL.

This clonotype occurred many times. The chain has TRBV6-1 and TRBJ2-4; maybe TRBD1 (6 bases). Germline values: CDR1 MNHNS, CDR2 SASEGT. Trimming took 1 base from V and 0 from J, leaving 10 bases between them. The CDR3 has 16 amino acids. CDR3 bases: TGTGCCAGCAGTGAAGTACAGGGTAGAGCCAAAAACATTCAGTACTTC. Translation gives CASSEVQGRAKNIQYF.

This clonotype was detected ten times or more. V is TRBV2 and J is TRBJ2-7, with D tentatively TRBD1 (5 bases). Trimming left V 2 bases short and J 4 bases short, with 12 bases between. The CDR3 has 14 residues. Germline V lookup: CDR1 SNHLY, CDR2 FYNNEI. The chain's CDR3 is CASSEQGLGYEQYF. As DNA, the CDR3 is TGTGCCAGCAGTGAACAGGGTCTCGGTTACGAGCAGTACTTC.

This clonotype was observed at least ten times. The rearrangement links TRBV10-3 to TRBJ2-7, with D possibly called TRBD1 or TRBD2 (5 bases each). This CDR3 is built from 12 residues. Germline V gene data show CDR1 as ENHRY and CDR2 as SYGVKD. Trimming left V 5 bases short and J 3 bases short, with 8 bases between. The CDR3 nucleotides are TGTGCCATCAGTCGGGGCAGCTACGAGCAGTACTTC. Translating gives CAISRGSYEQYF.

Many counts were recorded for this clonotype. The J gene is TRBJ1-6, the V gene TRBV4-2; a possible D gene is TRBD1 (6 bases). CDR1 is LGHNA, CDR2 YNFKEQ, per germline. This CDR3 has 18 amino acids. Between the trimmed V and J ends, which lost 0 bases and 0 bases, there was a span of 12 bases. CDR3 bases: TGTGCCAGCAGCCAAGACGCAGCCAGGGGCTCCTATAATTCACCCCTCCACTTT. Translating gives CASSQDAARGSYNSPLHF.

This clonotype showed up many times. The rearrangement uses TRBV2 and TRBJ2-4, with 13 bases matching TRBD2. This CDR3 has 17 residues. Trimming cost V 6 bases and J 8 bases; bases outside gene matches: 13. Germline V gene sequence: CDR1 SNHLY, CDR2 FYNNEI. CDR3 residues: CASRRGTSGGALDIQYF. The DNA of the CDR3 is TGTGCCAGCAGAAGGGGAACTAGCGGGGGGGCCTTGGACATTCAGTACTTC.

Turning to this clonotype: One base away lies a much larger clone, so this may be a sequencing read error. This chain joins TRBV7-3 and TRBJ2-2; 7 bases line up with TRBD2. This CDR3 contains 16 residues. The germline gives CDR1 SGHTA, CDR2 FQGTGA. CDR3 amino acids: CASSLTSGGRAGEPFF. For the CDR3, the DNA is TGTGCCAGCAGCTTAACTTCCGGGGGGAGGGCCGGGGAGCCGTTTTTT.

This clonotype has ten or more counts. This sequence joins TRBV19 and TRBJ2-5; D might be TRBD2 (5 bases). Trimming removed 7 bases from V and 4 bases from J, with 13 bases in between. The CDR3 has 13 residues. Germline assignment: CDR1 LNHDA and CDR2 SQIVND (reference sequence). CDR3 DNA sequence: TGTGCCAGTACAAGCGGCGCCGGAGAGACCCAGTACTTC. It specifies CASTSGAGETQYF.

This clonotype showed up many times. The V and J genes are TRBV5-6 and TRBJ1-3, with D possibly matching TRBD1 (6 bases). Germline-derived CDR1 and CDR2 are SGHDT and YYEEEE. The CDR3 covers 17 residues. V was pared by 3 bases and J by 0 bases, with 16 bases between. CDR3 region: CASSSVQTGVSGNTIYF. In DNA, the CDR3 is TGTGCCAGCAGCTCCGTTCAGACAGGAGTCTCTGGAAACACCATATATTTT.

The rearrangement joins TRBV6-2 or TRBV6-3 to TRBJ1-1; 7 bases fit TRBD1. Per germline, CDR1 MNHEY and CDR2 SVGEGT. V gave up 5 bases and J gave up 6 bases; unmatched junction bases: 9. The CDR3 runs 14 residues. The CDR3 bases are TGTGCCAGCAGTCCGACAGGGAGGAGGGCTGAAGCTTTCTTT. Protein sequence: CASSPTGRRAEAFF.

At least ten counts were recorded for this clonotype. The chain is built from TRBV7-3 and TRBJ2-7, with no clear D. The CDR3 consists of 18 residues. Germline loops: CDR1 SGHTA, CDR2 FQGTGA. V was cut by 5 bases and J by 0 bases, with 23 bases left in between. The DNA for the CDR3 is TGTGCCAGCAGCCCCCCGGTCTCAGAAAGGAATTACTCCTACGAGCAGTACTTC. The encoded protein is CASSPPVSERNYSYEQYF.

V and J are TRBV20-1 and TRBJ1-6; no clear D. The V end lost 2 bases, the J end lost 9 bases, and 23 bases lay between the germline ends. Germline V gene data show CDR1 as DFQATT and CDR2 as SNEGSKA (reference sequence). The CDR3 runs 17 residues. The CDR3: CSARLHDMGRSVSPLHF. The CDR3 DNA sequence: TGCAGTGCTAGACTCCACGATATGGGCAGGAGCGTTTCACCCCTCCACTTT.

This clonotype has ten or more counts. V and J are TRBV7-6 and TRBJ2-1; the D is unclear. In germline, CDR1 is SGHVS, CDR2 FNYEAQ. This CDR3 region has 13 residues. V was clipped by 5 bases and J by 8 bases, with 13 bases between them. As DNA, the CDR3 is TGTGCCAGCAGCCAGAACAGACGGTATGAGCAGTTCTTC. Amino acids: CASSQNRRYEQFF.

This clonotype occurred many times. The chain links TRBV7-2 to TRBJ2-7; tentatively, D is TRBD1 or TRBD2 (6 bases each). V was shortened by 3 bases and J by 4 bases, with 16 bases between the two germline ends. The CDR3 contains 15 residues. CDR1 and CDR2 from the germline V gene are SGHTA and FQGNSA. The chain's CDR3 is CASSLGLGAGYEQYF. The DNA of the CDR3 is TGTGCCAGCAGCTTGGGTCTGGGGGCGGGATACGAGCAGTACTTC.

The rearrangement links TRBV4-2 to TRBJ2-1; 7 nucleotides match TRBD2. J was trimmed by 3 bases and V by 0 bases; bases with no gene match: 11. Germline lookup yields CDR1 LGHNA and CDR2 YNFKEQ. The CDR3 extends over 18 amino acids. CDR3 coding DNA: TGTGCCAGCAGCCAAGAGGGATGGGGGAGGGCCTTCTACAATGAGCAGTTCTTC. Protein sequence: CASSQEGWGRAFYNEQFF.

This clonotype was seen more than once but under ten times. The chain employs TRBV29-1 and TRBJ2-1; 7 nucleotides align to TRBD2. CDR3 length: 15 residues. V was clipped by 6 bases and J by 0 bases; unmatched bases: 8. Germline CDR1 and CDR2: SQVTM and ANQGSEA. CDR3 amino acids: CSVPREASSYNEQFF. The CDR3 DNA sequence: TGCAGCGTCCCCCGGGAGGCGAGCTCCTACAATGAGCAGTTCTTC.

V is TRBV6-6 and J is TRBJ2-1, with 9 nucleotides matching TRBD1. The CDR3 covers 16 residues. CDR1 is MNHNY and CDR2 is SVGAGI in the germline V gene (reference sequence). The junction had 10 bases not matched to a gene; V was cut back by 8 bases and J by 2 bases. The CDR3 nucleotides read TGTGCCAGCCTTGGGGCCGGGACAGGGACCTACAATGAGCAGTTCTTC. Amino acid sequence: CASLGAGTGTYNEQFF.

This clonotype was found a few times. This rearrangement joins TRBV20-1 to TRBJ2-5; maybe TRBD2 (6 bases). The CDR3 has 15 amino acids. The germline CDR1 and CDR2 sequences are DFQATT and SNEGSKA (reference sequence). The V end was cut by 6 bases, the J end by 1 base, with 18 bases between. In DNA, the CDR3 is TGCAGTGCACGGAGGGGCTTCTCGATCCAAGAGACCCAGTACTTC. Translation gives CSARRGFSIQETQYF.

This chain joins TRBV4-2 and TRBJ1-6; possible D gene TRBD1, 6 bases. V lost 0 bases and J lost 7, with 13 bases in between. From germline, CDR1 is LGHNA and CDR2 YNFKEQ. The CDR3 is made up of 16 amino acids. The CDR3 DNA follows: TGTGCCAGCAGCCAAGAGGGACCAGGGACAAATTCACCCCTCCACTTT. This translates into CASSQEGPGTNSPLHF.

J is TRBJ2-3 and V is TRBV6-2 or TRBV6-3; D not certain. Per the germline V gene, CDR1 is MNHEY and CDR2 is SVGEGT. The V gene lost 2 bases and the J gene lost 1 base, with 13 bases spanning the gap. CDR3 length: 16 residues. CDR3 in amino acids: CASSYVVGSRTDTQYF. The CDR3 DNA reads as TGTGCCAGCAGTTACGTGGTGGGCTCCCGCACAGATACGCAGTATTTT.

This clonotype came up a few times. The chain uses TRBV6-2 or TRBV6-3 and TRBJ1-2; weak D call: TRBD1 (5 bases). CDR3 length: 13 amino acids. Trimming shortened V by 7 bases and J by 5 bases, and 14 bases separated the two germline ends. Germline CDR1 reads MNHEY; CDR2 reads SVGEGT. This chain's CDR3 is CASNKGGVYGYTF. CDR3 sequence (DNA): TGTGCCAGCAACAAAGGAGGGGTTTATGGCTACACCTTC.